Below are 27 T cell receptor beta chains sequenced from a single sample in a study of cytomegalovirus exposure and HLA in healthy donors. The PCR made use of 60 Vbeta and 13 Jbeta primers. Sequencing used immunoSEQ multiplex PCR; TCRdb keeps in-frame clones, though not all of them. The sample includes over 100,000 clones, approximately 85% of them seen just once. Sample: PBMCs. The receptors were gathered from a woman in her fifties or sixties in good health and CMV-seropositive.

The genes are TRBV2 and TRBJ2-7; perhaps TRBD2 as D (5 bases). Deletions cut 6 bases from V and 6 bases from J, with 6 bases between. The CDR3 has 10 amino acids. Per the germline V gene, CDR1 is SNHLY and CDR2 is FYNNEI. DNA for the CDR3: TGTGCCAGCAGAGGGAGCGAGCAGTACTTC. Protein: CASRGSEQYF.

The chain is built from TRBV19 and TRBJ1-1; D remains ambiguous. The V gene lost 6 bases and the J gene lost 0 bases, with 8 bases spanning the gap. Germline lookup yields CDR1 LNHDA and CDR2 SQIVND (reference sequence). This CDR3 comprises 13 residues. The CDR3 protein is CASRVALNTEAFF. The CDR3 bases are TGTGCCAGTAGGGTAGCCTTGAACACTGAAGCTTTCTTT.

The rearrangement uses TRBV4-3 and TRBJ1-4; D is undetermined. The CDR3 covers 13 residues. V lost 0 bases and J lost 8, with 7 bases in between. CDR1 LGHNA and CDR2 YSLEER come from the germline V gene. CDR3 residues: CASSQEVEEKLFF. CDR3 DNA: TGCGCCAGCAGCCAAGAGGTAGAAGAAAAACTGTTTTTT.

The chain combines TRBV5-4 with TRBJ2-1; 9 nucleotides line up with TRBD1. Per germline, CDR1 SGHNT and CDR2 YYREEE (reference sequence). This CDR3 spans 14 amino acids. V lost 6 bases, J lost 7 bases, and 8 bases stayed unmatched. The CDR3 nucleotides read TGTGCCAGCAACACCGGGACAGGGAGGAATGAGCAGTTCTTC. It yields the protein CASNTGTGRNEQFF.

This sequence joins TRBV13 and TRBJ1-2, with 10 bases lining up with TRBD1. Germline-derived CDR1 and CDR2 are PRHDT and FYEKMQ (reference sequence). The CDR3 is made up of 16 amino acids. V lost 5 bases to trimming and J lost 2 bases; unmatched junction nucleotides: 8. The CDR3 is CASSPLRGQGNYGYTF. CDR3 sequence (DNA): TGTGCCAGCAGCCCCCTGCGGGGACAGGGGAACTATGGCTACACCTTC.

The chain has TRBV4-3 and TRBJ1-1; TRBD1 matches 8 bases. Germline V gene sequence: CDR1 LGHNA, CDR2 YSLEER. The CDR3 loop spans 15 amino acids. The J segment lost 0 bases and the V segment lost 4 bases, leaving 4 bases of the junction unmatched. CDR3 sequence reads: CASSPGTGVNTEAFF. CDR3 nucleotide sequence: TGCGCCAGCAGCCCAGGGACAGGAGTGAACACTGAAGCTTTCTTT.

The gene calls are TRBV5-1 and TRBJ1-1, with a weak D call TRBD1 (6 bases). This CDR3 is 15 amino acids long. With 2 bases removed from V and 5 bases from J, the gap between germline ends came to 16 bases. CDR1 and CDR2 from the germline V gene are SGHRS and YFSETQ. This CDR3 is CASSFTGIGGTEAFF. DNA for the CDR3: TGCGCCAGCAGCTTTACAGGGATTGGAGGAACTGAAGCTTTCTTT.

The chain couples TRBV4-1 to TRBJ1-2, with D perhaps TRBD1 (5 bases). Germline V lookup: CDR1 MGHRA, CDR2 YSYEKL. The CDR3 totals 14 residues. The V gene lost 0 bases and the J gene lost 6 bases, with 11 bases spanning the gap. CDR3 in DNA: TGCGCCAGCAGCCAAGATCGTGGGGCGCATGGCTACACCTTC. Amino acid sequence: CASSQDRGAHGYTF.

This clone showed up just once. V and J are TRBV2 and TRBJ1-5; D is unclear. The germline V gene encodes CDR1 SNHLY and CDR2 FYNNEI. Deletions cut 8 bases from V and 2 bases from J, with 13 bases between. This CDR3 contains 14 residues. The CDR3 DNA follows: TGTGCCAGCGCGGTGGTGTCGGGCAATCAGCCCCAGCATTTT. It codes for CASAVVSGNQPQHF.

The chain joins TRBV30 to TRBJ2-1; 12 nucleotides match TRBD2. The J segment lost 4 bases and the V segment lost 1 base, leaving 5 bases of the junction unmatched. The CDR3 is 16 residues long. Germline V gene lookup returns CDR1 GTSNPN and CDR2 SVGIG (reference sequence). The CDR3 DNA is TGTGCCTGGAGTGGACTAGCGGGGGCGAATTACAATGAGCAGTTCTTC. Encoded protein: CAWSGLAGANYNEQFF.

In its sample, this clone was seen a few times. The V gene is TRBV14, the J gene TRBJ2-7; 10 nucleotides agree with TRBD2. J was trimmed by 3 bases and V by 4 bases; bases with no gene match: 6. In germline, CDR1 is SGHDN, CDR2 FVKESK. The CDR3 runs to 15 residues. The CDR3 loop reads CASSLSGGTFYEQYF. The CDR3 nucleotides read TGTGCCAGCAGCCTTAGCGGGGGGACCTTCTACGAGCAGTACTTC. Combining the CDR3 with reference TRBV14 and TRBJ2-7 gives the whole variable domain EAGVTQFPSHSVIEKGQTVTLRCDPISGHDNLYWYRRVMGKEIKFLLHFVKESKQDESGMPNNRFLAERTGGTYSTLKVQPAELEDSGVYFCASSLSGGTFYEQYFGPGTRLTVT.

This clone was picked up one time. The CDR3 nucleotides read TGTGCCAGCAGTCAGGGCAGGGGCAATCAGCCCCAGCATTTT. Translated, it gives CASSQGRGNQPQHF. The gene calls are TRBV6-6 and TRBJ1-5, with D tentatively TRBD1 (5 bases). Trimming removed 5 bases from V and 2 bases from J, with 10 bases in between. CDR1 is MNHNY and CDR2 is SVGAGI in the germline V gene (reference sequence). The CDR3 consists of 14 residues.

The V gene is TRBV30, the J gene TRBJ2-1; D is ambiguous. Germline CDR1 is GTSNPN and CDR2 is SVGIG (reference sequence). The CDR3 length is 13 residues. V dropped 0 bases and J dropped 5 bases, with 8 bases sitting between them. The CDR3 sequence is CAWSVGRHNEQFF. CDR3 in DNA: TGTGCCTGGAGTGTAGGCAGGCACAATGAGCAGTTCTTC.

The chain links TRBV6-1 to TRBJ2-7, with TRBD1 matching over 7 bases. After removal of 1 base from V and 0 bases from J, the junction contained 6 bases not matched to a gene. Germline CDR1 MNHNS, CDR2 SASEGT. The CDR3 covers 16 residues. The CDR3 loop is CASSEVRGLPSYEQYF. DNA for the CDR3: TGTGCCAGCAGTGAAGTGAGGGGGCTCCCCTCCTACGAGCAGTACTTC.

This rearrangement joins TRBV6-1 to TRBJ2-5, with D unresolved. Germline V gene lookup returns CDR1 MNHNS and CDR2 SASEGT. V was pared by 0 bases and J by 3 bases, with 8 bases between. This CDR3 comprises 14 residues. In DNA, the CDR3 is TGTGCCAGCAGTGAAGCGCTTCGGGAAGAGACCCAGTACTTC. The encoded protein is CASSEALREETQYF.

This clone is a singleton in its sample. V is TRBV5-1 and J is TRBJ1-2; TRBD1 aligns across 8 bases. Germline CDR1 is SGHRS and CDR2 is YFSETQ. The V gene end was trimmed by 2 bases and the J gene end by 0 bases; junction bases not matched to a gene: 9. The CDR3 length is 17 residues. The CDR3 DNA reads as TGCGCCAGCAGCTTCAGGGGGCTCCTTGAGTCTAACTATGGCTACACCTTC. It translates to CASSFRGLLESNYGYTF.

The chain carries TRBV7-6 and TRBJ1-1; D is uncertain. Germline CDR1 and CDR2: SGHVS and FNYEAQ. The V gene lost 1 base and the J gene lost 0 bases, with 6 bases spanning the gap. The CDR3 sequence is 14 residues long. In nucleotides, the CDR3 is TGTGCCAGCAGCTTAGGTATAATGAACACTGAAGCTTTCTTT. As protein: CASSLGIMNTEAFF.

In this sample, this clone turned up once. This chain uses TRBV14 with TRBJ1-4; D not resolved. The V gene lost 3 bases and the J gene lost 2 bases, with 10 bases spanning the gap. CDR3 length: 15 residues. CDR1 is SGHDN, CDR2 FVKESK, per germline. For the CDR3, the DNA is TGTGCCAGCAGCCACGGGAGTAGGACTAATGAAAAACTGTTTTTT. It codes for CASSHGSRTNEKLFF.

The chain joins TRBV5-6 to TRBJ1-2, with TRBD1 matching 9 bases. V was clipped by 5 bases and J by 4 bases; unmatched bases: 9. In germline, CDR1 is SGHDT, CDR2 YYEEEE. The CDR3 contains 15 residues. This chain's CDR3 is CASRLRQGGFYGYTF. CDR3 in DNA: TGTGCCAGCAGGCTGAGACAGGGGGGTTTCTATGGCTACACCTTC.

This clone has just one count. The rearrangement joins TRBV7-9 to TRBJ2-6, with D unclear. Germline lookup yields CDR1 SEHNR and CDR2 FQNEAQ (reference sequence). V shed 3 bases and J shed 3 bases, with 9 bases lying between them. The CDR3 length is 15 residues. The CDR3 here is CASSFSIGGANVLTF. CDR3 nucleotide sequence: TGTGCCAGCAGCTTCTCGATCGGTGGGGCCAACGTCCTGACTTTC.

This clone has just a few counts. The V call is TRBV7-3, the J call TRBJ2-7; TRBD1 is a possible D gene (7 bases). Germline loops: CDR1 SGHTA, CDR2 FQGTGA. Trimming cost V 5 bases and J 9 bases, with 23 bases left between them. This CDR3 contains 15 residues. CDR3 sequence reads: CASSRGLGQSSPQYF. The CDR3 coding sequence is TGTGCCAGCAGCCGGGGGCTGGGACAGAGCTCTCCGCAGTACTTC.

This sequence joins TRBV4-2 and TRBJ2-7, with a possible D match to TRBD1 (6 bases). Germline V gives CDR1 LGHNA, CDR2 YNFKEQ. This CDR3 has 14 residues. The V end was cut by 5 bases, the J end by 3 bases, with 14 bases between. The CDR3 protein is CASSRTVVGYEQYF. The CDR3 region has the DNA TGTGCCAGCAGCAGGACAGTGGTCGGCTACGAGCAGTACTTC.

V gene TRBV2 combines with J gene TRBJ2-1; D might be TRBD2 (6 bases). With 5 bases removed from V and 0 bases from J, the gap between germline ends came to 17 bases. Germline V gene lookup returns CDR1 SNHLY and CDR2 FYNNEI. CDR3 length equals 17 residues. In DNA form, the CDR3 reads TGTGCCAGCAGTTCCCTTACTAGCTGGAGCTCCTACAATGAGCAGTTCTTC. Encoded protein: CASSSLTSWSSYNEQFF. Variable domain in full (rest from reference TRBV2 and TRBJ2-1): EPEVTQTPSHQVTQMGQEVILRCVPISNHLYFYWYRQILGQKVEFLVSFYNNEISEKSEIFDDQFSVERPDGSNFTLKIRSTKLEDSAMYFCASSSLTSWSSYNEQFFGPGTRLTVL.

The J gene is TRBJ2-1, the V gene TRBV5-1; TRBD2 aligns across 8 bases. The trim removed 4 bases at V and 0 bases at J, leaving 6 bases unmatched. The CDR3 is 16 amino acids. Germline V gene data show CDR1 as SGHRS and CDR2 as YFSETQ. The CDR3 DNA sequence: TGCGCCAGCAGCCCTAGCGGGCTTAGCTCCTACAATGAGCAGTTCTTC. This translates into CASSPSGLSSYNEQFF.

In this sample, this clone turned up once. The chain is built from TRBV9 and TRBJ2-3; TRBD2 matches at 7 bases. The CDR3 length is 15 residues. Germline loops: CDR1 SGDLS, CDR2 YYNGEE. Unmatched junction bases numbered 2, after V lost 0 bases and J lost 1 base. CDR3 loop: CASSVDSGGTDTQYF. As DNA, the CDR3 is TGTGCCAGCAGCGTAGACAGCGGGGGCACAGATACGCAGTATTTT.

CDR3 bases: TGTGCCAGCAGCCGAACGGGACAGCTCTCTGGGGCCAACGTCCTGACTTTC. It specifies CASSRTGQLSGANVLTF. This chain links TRBV14 with TRBJ2-6; TRBD1 matches at 7 bases. From germline, CDR1 is SGHDN and CDR2 FVKESK. V dropped 4 bases and J dropped 0; count of bases not matched to a gene: 6. CDR3 length: 17 amino acids.

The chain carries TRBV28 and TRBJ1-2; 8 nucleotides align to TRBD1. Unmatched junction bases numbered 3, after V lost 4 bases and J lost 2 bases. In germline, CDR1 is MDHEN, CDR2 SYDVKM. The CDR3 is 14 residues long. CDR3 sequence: CASSSSGGNYGYTF. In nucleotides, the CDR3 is TGTGCCAGCAGTTCCTCAGGGGGCAACTATGGCTACACCTTC.